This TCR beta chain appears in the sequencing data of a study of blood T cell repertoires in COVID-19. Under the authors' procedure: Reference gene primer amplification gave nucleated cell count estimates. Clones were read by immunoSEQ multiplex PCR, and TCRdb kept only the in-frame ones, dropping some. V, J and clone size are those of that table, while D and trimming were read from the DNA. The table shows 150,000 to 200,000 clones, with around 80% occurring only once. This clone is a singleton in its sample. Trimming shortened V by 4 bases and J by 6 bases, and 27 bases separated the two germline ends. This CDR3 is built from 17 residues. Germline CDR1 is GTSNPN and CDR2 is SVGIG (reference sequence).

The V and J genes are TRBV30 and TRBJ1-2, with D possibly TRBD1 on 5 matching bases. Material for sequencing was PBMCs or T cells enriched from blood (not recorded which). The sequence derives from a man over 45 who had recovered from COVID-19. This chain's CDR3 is CAWTPFVGGREGNGYTF. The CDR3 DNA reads TGTGCCTGGACTCCCTTTGTAGGCGGCAGGGAGGGTAATGGCTACACCTTC.